This TCR beta chain was retrieved from a study of a mutant IDH1 vaccine in newly diagnosed glioma. Study overall: Across weeks 1, 3, 5, 7, 11, 15, 19 and 23, patients received a vaccination each time, eight in all. Once 4-6 weeks had passed after radiotherapy alone, vaccination started, or it started with temozolomide cycles. Those enrolled had earlier been treated with radiotherapy, temozolomide, or both, mostly both.

General study points: The authors found pseudoprogression apparently unrelated to changes in top peripheral T cell clonotypes.

Deletions cut 5 bases from V and 3 bases from J, with 10 bases between. Per the germline V gene, CDR1 is MNHEY and CDR2 is SVGAGI. The CDR3 runs 13 residues. This clone has more than one count but fewer than ten. Its antigen remains unidentified. The table came from immunoSEQ multiplex PCR; TCRdb's copy has only in-frame clones and leaves some out. Of 38,000 or so clones in the sample, about four fifths were seen once. The sample's time point: week 11, during vaccination. Doses comprised 300 ug of mutant IDH1 20-mer peptide each, plus topical imiquimod. The chain has TRBV6-5 and TRBJ1-1; unclear D gene. This clonotype was sampled from a woman in her 30s with glioma. Some clones in this sample may be carry-over from other donors' samples. Sequenced material: peripheral blood mononuclear cells (PBMCs), taken from a glioma patient whose treatment included an IDH1 peptide vaccine. CDR3 DNA sequence: TGTGCCAGCAGTGTCGACACGTACACTGAAGCTTTCTTT. Amino acids: CASSVDTYTEAFF.